This T cell receptor beta chain was observed in a study of T cells after posttransplantation cyclophosphamide. This clone has ten or more counts. The junction had 5 bases not matched to a gene; V was cut back by 3 bases and J by 3 bases. The CDR3 has 14 residues. Germline CDR1 SGHTA, CDR2 FQGNSA. The assay was immunoSEQ multiplex PCR, and TCRdb's table has in-frame clones only and misses some. The sample has 20,000 to 30,000 clones, none seen only once; the top ten hold 4% to 5.5%. V is TRBV7-2 and J is TRBJ2-7; TRBD2 aligns across 7 bases. This clonotype was sampled from a woman between 50 and 59 years old in good health, CMV-negative, and a related stem cell transplant donor. The sequenced material came from PBMCs. CDR3: CASSFGGSGYEQYF. The CDR3 region has the DNA TGTGCCAGCAGCTTTGGCGGGAGCGGCTACGAGCAGTACTTC.